Listed below are T cell receptor beta chains from one sample, sequenced in a study of cytomegalovirus exposure and HLA in healthy donors. Assay used: immunoSEQ multiplex PCR; TCRdb lists only in-frame clones, some missing. This sample's table reports approximately 210,000 clones. The specimen sequenced was PBMCs. These receptors were taken from a woman aged 25-40 years in good health and CMV-seropositive. Both conserved end residues are part of each CDR3. D genes are given only for firm matches.

d_gene	v_gene	j_gene	CDR3aa	CDR3nt
NA	TRBV6-1	TRBJ1-2	CASSRQSYGYTF	TGTGCCAGCAGCCGACAGAGCTATGGCTACACCTTC
TRBD2	TRBV11-2	TRBJ2-1	CASSLEPRLAVHNEQFF	TGTGCCAGCAGCTTAGAGCCTCGACTAGCGGTCCACAATGAGCAGTTCTTC
TRBD1	TRBV27	TRBJ1-5	CASSLRQGNQPQHF	TGTGCCAGCAGTTTGAGACAGGGTAATCAGCCCCAGCATTTT
NA	TRBV5-4	TRBJ1-2	CASSSAASLRGYGYTF	TGTGCCAGCAGCTCGGCGGCCTCCTTGCGGGGCTATGGCTACACCTTC
NA	TRBV5-1	TRBJ2-7	CASSWGDHEQYF	TGCGCCAGCAGCTGGGGGGACCACGAGCAGTACTTC
TRBD2	TRBV5-4	TRBJ2-7	CASSSPGLAEDEQYF	TGTGCCAGCAGCAGCCCGGGACTAGCGGAAGACGAGCAGTACTTC
TRBD1	TRBV9	TRBJ2-1	CASSVRDRDNEQFF	TGTGCCAGCAGCGTAAGGGACAGGGACAATGAGCAGTTCTTC
TRBD1	TRBV10-3	TRBJ2-5	CAISETQGQETQYF	TGTGCCATCAGTGAGACACAGGGGCAAGAGACCCAGTACTTC
TRBD2	TRBV14	TRBJ2-7	CASSQGLAGTYEQYF	TGTGCCAGCAGCCAAGGACTAGCGGGGACCTACGAGCAGTACTTC
NA	TRBV4-1	TRBJ2-1	CASSHPAAPDDEQFF	TGCGCCAGCAGCCATCCGGCGGCTCCGGATGATGAGCAGTTCTTC
NA	TRBV28	TRBJ1-2	CASRLQVNYGYTF	TGTGCCAGCAGATTACAGGTGAACTATGGCTACACCTTC
NA	TRBV5-1	TRBJ1-1	CASSLVGPISSEAFF	TGCGCCAGCAGCTTGGTTGGCCCCATCTCTTCGGAGGCTTTCTTT
NA	TRBV6-1	TRBJ2-7	CASSGRTDSYEQYF	TGTGCCAGCAGTGGGAGGACAGACTCCTACGAGCAATACTTC
NA	TRBV11-2	TRBJ2-7	CASSRAGGGYEQYF	TGTGCCAGCAGCCGTGCCGGTGGGGGGTACGAGCAGTACTTC
TRBD1	TRBV10-2	TRBJ2-6	CASTGTGAPGANVLTF	TGCGCCAGCACCGGGACAGGGGCCCCTGGGGCCAACGTCCTGACTTTC
TRBD1	TRBV15	TRBJ1-1	CATSGGTGVFTEAFF	TGTGCCACCAGCGGCGGGACAGGGGTTTTCACTGAAGCTTTCTTT
NA	TRBV21-1	TRBJ1-2	CASSSWTGGNYGYTF	TGTGCCAGCAGCAGTTGGACAGGGGGGAACTATGGCTACACCTTC
TRBD2	TRBV30	TRBJ2-5	CAWTETSGSGETQYF	TGTGCCTGGACCGAAACTAGCGGGAGCGGTGAGACCCAGTACTTC
NA	TRBV29-1	TRBJ2-5	CSVEFVAGSETQYF	TGCAGCGTTGAGTTTGTGGCAGGGTCGGAGACCCAGTACTTC
TRBD2	TRBV7-9	TRBJ2-5	CAITQPTGGQETQYF	TGTGCCATCACACAACCCACGGGGGGCCAAGAGACCCAGTACTTC
NA	TRBV9	TRBJ2-3	CASTQPGADTQYF	TGTGCCAGCACCCAGCCGGGGGCAGATACGCAGTATTTT
NA	TRBV5-1	TRBJ1-1	CASSLEGQGTEAFF	TGCGCCAGCAGCTTGGAGGGGCAGGGGACTGAAGCTTTCTTT
NA	TRBV4-1	TRBJ2-7	CASSFSLPTRSQQYF	TGCGCCAGCTCGTTTTCGCTGCCAACTCGAAGCCAGCAGTACTTC
NA	TRBV11-2	TRBJ1-3	CASSLEGSGNTIYF	TGTGCCAGCAGCTTGGAGGGTTCGGGAAACACCATATATTTT
NA	TRBV28	TRBJ2-1	CASGGSYNEQFF	TGTGCCAGCGGAGGCTCCTACAATGAGCAGTTCTTC
NA	TRBV7-2	TRBJ1-3	CASSFGGSRSGNTIYF	TGTGCCAGCAGCTTCGGAGGTAGTCGCTCTGGAAACACCATATATTTT
TRBD1	TRBV18	TRBJ2-7	CASSPARDRRTTYEQYF	TGTGCCAGCTCACCAGCCCGGGACAGGAGGACGACCTACGAGCAGTACTTC